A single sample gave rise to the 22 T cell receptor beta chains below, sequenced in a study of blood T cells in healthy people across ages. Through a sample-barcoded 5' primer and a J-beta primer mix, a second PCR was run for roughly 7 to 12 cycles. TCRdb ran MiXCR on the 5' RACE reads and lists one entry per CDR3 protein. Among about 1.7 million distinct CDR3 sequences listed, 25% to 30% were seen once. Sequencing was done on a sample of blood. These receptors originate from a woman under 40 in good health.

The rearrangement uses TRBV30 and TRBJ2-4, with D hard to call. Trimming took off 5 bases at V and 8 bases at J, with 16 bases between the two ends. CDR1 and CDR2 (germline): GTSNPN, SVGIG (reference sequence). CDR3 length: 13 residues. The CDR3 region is CAWSMPVGDIQYF. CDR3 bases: TGTGCCTGGTCCATGCCGGTGGGCGACATTCAGTACTTC.

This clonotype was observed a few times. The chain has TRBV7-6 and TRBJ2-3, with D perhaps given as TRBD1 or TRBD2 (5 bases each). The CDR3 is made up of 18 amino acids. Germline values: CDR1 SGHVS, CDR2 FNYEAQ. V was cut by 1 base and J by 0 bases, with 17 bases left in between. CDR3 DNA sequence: TGTGCCAGCAGCTTAGGTCTAGGCGCCGGGACCAGCACAGATACGCAGTATTTT. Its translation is CASSLGLGAGTSTDTQYF.

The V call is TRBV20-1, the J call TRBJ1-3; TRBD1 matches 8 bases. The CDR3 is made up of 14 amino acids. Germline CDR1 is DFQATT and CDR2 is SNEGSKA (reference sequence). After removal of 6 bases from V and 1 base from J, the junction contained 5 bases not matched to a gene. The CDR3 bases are TGCAGTGCCCCTGACAGGGGATCTGGAAACACCATATATTTT. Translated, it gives CSAPDRGSGNTIYF.

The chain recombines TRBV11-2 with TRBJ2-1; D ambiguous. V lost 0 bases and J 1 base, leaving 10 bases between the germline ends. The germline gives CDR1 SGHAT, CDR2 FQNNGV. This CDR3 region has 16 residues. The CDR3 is CASSLERARSYNEQFF. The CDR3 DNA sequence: TGTGCCAGCAGCTTAGAACGAGCTCGATCCTACAATGAGCAGTTCTTC. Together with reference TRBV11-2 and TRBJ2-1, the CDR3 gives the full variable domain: EAGVAQSPRYKIIEKRQSVAFWCNPISGHATLYWYQQILGQGPKLLIQFQNNGVVDDSQLPKDRFSAERLKGVDSTLKIQPAKLEDSAVYLCASSLERARSYNEQFFGPGTRLTVL.

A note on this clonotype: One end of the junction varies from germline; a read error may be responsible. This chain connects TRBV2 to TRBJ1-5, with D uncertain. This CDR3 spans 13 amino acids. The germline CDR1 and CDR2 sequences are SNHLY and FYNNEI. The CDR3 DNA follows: TGTGCCAGTGCGCCGGTAAGCAATCGGCCCCAGCATTTT. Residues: CASAPVSNRPQHF.

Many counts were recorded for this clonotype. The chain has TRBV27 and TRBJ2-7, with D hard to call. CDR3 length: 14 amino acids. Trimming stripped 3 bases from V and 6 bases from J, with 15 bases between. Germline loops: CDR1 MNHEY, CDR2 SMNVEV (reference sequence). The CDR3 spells CASSLKRVGREQYF. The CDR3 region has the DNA TGTGCCAGCAGTTTGAAAAGGGTAGGTCGCGAGCAGTACTTC.

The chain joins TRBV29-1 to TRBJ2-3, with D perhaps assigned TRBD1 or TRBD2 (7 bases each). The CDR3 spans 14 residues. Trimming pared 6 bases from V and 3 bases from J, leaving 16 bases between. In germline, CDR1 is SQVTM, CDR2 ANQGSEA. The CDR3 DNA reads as TGCAGCGTCGGTCAGGGGGGGTGGACAGATACGCAGTATTTT. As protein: CSVGQGGWTDTQYF.

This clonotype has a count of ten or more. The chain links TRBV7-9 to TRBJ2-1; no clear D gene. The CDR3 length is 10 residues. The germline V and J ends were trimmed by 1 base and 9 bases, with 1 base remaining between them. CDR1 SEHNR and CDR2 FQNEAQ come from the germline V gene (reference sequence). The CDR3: CASSLGEQFF. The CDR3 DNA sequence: TGTGCCAGCAGCTTAGGTGAGCAGTTCTTC.

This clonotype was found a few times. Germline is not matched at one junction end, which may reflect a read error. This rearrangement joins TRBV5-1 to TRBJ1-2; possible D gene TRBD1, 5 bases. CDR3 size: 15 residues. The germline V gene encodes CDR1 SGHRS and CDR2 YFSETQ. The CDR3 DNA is TGCGCCAGCAGCACCGGCGGTCCAGGGAAGTATGGCCACACCTTC. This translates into CASSTGGPGKYGHTF.

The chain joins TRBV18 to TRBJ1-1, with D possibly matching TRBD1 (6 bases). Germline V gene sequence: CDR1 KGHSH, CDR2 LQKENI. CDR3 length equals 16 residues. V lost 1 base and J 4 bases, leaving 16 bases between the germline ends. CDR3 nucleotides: TGTGCCAGCTCACCACGATTGTTACAGGGCGGCACTGAAGCTTTCTTT. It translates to CASSPRLLQGGTEAFF.

CDR3 sequence: CASSSRDRGAYEQYF. The DNA of the CDR3 is TGTGCCAGCAGCTCCCGGGACAGAGGGGCCTACGAGCAGTACTTC. The chain has TRBV7-2 and TRBJ2-7, with TRBD1 identical over 7 bases. V was pared by 4 bases and J by 2 bases, with 8 bases of the junction left unmatched. Per germline, CDR1 SGHTA and CDR2 FQGNSA. The length of the CDR3 is 15 residues.

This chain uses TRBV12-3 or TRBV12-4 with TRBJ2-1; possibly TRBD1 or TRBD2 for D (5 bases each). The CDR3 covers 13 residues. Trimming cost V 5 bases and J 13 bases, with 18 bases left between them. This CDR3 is CASSGTVQETQFF. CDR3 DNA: TGTGCCAGCAGTGGGACGGTCCAAGAGACCCAGTTCTTC.

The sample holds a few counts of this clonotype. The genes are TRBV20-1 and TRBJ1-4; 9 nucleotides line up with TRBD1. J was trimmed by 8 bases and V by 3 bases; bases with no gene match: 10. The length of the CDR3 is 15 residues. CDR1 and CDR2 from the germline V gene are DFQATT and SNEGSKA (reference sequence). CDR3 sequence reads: CSARSYPGQGEKLFF. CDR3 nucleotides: TGCAGTGCTAGGTCATACCCGGGACAGGGAGAAAAACTGTTTTTT.

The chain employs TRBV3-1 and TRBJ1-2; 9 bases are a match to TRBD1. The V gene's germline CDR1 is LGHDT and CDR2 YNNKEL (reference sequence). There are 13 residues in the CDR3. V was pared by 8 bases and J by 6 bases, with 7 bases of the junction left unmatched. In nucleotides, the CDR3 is TGTGCCAGCTCCACAACAGGGGGCGATGGCTACACCTTC. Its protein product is CASSTTGGDGYTF.

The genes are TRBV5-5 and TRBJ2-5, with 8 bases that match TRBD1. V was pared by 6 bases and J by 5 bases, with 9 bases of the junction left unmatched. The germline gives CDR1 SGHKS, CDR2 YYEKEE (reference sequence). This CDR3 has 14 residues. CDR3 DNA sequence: TGTGCCAGCAACGAGCCGACAGGGGTTGAGACCCAGTACTTC. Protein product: CASNEPTGVETQYF.

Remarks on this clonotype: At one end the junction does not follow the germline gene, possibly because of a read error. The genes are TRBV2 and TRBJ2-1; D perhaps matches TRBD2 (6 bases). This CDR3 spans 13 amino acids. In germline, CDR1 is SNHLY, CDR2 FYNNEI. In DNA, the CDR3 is TGTGCCAGCAGTGAAGGGAGGGCGAATGAGCAGTCCTTC. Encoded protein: CASSEGRANEQSF.

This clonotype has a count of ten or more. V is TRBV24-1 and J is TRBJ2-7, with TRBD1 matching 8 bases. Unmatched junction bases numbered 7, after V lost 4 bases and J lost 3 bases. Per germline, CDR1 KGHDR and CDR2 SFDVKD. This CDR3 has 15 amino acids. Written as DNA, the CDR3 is TGTGCCACCAGTGACTCCAGGGGGCCCATCTACGAGCAGTACTTC. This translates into CATSDSRGPIYEQYF.

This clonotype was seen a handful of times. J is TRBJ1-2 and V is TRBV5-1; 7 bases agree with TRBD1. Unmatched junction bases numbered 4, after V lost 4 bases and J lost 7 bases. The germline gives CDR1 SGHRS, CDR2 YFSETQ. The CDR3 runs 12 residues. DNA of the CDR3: TGCGCCAGCAGCATTGGGACAGTTGGCTACACCTTC. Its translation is CASSIGTVGYTF.

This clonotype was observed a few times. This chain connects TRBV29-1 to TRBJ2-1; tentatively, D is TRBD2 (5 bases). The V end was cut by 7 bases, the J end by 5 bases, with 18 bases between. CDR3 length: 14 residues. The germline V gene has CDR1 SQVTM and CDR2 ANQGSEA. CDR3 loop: CSAEVSGINNEQFF. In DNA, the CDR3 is TGCAGCGCCGAGGTTTCGGGAATCAACAATGAGCAGTTCTTC.

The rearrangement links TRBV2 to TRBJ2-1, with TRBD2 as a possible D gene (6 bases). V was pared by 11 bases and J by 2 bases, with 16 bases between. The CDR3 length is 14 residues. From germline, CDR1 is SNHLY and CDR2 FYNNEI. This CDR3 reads CAAFEAGTYNEQFF. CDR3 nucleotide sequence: TGTGCCGCCTTCGAGGCGGGGACCTACAATGAGCAGTTCTTC.

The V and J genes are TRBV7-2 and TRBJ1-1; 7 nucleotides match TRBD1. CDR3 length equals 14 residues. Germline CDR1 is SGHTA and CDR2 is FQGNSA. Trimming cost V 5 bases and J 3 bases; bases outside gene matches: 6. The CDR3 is CASSAPGGYTEAFF. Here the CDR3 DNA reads TGTGCCAGCAGCGCCCCAGGGGGTTACACTGAAGCTTTCTTT.

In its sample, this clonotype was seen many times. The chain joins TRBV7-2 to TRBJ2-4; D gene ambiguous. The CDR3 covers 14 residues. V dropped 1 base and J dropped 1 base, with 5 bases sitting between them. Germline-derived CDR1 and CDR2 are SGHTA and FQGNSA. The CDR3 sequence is CASSLEAAKNIQYF. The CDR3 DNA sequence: TGTGCCAGCAGCTTAGAGGCCGCCAAAAACATTCAGTACTTC.